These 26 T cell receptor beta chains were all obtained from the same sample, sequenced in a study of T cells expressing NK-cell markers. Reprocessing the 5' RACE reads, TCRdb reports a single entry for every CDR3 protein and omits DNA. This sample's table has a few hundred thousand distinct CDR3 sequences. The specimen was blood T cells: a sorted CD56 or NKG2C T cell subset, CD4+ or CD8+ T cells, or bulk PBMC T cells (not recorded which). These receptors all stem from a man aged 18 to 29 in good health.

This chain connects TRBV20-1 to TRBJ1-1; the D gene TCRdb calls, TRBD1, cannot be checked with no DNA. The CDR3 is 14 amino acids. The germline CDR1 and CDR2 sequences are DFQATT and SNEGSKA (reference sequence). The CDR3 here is CSALKDRAVTEAFF.

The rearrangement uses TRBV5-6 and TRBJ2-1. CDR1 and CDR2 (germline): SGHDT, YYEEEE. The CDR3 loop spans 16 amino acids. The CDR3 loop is CASSWVGLSYLNEQFF.

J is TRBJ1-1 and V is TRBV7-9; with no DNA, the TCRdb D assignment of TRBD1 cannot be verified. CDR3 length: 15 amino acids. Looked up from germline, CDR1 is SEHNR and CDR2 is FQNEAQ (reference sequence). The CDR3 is CASSLRRGEDTEAFF.

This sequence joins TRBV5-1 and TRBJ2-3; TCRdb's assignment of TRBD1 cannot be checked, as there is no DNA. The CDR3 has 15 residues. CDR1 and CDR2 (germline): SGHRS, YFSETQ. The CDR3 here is CASYPGQILADTQYF.

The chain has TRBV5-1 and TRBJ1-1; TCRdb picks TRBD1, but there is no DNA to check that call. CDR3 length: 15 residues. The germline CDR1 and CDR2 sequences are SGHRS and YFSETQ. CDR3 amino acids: CASSLGGTGVAEAFF.

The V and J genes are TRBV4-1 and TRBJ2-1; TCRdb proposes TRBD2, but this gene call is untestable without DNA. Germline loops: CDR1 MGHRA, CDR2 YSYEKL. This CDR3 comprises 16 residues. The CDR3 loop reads CASSQALAGVVDEQFF.

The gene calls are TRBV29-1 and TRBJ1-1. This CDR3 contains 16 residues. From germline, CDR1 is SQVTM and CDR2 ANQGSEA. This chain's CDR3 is CSVEGGRTGLNTEAFF.

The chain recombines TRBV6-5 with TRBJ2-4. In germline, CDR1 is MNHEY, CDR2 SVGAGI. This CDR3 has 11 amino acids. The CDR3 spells CASRDGDIQYF.

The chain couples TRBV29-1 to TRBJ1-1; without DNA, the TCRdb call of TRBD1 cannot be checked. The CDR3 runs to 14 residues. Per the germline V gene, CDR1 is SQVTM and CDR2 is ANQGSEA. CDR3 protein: CSVEDRARGFEAFF.

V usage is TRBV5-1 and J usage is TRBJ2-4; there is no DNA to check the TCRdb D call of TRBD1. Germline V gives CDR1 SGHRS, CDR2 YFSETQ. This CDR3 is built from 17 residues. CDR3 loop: CASSLERGQGNPNIQYF. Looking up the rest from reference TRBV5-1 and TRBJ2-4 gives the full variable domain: KAGVTQTPRYLIKTRGQQVTLSCSPISGHRSVSWYQQTPGQGLQFLFEYFSETQRNKGNFPGRFSGRQFSNSRSEMNVSTLELGDSALYLCASSLERGQGNPNIQYFGAGTRLSVL.

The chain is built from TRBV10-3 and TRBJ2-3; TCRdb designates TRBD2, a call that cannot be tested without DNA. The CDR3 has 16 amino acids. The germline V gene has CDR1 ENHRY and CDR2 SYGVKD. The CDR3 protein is CATLPVAGGPGDTQYF.

The CDR3 loop reads CASSRFGQQLEAFF. V is TRBV5-1 and J is TRBJ1-1; TCRdb's D call, TRBD1, is unchecked because there is no DNA. The CDR3 totals 14 residues. Germline CDR1 is SGHRS and CDR2 is YFSETQ.

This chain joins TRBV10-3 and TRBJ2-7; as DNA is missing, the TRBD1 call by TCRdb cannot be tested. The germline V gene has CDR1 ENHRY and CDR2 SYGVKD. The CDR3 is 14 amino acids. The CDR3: CAISLRDRGHEQYF.

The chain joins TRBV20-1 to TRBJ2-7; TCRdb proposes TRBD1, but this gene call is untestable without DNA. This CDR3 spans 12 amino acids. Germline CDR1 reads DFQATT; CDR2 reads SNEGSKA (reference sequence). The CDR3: CSASGVRDEQYF.

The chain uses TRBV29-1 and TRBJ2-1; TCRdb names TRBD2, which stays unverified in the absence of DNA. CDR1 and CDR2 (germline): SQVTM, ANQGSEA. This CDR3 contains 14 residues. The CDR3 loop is CSLSRLPRGDEQFF.

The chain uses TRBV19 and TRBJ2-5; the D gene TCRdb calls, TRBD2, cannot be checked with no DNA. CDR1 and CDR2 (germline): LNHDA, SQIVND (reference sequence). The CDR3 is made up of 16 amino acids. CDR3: CASSIMTSGFQETQYF.

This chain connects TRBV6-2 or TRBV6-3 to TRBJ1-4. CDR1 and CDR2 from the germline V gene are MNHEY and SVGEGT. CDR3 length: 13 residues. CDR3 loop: CASSYLDGEKLFF.

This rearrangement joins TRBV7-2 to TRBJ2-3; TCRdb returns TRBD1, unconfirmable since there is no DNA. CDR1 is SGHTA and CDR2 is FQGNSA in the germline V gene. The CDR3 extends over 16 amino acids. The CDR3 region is CASSYQSGQSGDTQYF.

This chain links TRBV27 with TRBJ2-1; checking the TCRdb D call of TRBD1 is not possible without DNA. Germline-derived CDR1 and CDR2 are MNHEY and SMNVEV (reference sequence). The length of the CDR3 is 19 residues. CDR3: CASSPPVPGPQRKNNEQFF.

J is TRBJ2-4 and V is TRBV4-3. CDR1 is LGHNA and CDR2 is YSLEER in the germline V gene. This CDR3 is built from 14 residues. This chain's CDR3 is CASSQGSFQNIQYF.

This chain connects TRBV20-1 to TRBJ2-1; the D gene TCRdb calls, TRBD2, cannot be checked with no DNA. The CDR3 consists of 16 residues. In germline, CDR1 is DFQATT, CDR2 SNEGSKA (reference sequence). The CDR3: CSARETGRVTIGEQFF.

CDR3 amino acids: CACRRPSSYEQYF. J is TRBJ2-7 and V is TRBV30; the TRBD2 assignment by TCRdb is unverifiable without DNA. Per germline, CDR1 GTSNPN and CDR2 SVGIG (reference sequence). The CDR3 totals 13 residues.

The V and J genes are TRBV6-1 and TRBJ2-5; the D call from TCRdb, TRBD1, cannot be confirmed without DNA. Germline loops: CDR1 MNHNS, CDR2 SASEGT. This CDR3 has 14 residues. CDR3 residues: CASKRGQLGETQYF.

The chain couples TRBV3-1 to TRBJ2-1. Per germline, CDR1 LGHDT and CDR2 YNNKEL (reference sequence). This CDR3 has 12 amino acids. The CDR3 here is CASSSVGGEQFF.

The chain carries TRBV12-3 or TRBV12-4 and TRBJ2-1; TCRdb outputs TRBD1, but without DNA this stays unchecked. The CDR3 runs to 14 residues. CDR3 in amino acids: CASRDRLRYNEQFF.

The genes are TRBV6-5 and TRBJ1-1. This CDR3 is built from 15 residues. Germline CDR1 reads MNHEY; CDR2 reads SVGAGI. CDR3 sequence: CASSYSIAGNTEAFF.